What follows are 17 T cell receptor beta chains derived from one specimen sequenced in a study of liver allograft versus peripheral blood T cells. Background on the study: In transplanted livers, T cell receptor repertoires were compared with those found in the recipients' peripheral blood.

TCRdb passed the reads through MiXCR, listing each CDR3 protein once. The sample yields fewer than 15,000 distinct CDR3 sequences, about 18% seen once. The receptors originated from a human patient who had a liver transplant. Part of the T cells may come from the graft donor.

Details on this clonotype: A clone one base away is much larger, so this may be a read error. V usage is TRBV6-2 or TRBV6-3 and J usage is TRBJ2-3; D unresolved. Per the germline V gene, CDR1 is MNHEY and CDR2 is SVGEGT. The CDR3 has 16 amino acids. The DNA of the CDR3 is TGTGCCAGCAGTTCTCGCCCCTCTAGAAGCACAGATACGCAGAATTTT. This translates into CASSSRPSRSTDTQNF.

This clonotype was seen only a few times. In nucleotides, the CDR3 is TGCAGTCCTCAGACAGCGGGAAAGTACGAGCAGTACTTC. This gives the protein CSPQTAGKYEQYF. The chain employs TRBV20-1 and TRBJ2-7, with TRBD2 matching over 7 bases. Germline CDR1 is DFQATT and CDR2 is SNEGSKA (reference sequence). The CDR3 sequence is 13 residues long. With 8 bases clipped from V and 4 bases from J, the junction kept 11 bases outside the gene matches.

The chain joins TRBV28 to TRBJ2-7; TRBD1 is a possible D gene (5 bases). With 3 bases removed from V and 6 bases from J, the gap between germline ends came to 9 bases. Germline loops: CDR1 MDHEN, CDR2 SYDVKM. This CDR3 is 12 amino acids long. CDR3 residues: CASSLGRIEQYF. In nucleotides, the CDR3 is TGTGCCAGCAGTTTGGGGCGGATCGAGCAGTACTTC. Looking up the rest from reference TRBV28 and TRBJ2-7 gives the full variable domain: DVKVTQSSRYLVKRTGEKVFLECVQDMDHENMFWYRQDPGLGLRLIYFSYDVKMKEKGDIPEGYSVSREKKERFSLILESASTNQTSMYLCASSLGRIEQYFGPGTRLTVT.

The chain is built from TRBV12-3 or TRBV12-4 and TRBJ1-2, with 8 bases identical to TRBD1. The trim removed 6 bases at V and 4 bases at J, leaving 7 bases unmatched. The CDR3 spans 14 residues. The chain's CDR3 is CASRMAGQGYGYTF. CDR3 in DNA: TGTGCCAGCAGAATGGCTGGACAGGGCTATGGCTACACCTTC.

This clonotype was picked up a small number of times. The chain has TRBV7-2 and TRBJ2-7; 10 nucleotides align to TRBD2. Germline V lookup: CDR1 SGHTA, CDR2 FQGNSA. V gave up 5 bases and J gave up 2 bases; unmatched junction bases: 6. This CDR3 is built from 15 residues. The CDR3 loop is CASSDTAGGPYEQYF. The CDR3 DNA sequence: TGTGCCAGCAGCGACACAGCGGGGGGGCCCTACGAGCAGTACTTC.

Only a few counts were recorded for this clonotype. This chain joins TRBV20-1 and TRBJ1-5; D gene unclear. The CDR3 extends over 13 amino acids. Germline CDR1 DFQATT, CDR2 SNEGSKA (reference sequence). V was pared by 6 bases and J by 1 base, with 10 bases between. In nucleotides, the CDR3 is TGCAGTGCGACCTCGGGCAGCAATCAGCCCCAGCATTTT. Translated: CSATSGSNQPQHF.

Only a few counts were recorded for this clonotype. The gene calls are TRBV28 and TRBJ1-3; 9 bases agree with TRBD1. With V trimmed by 5 bases and J by 2 bases, 1 base remained unmatched. Germline lookup yields CDR1 MDHEN and CDR2 SYDVKM. The CDR3 runs to 14 residues. CDR3 sequence: CASSGQGTGNTIYF. The CDR3 coding sequence is TGTGCCAGCAGTGGACAGGGGACTGGAAACACCATATATTTT.

Judged by abundance, this clonotype is medium-sized. This sequence joins TRBV28 and TRBJ2-3; the match to TRBD1 covers 9 bases. CDR3 size: 15 residues. The germline gives CDR1 MDHEN, CDR2 SYDVKM. V was clipped by 6 bases and J by 1 base; unmatched bases: 5. The CDR3 nucleotides read TGTGCCAGCAGACGGGACAGGGCTCGCACAGATACGCAGTATTTT. It encodes CASRRDRARTDTQYF.

CDR3 nucleotides: TGCAGTGCTAGAGTCTCCTCGTCAGCGGGGGGGAATTACAATGAGCAGTTCTTC. It codes for CSARVSSSAGGNYNEQFF. V usage is TRBV20-1 and J usage is TRBJ2-1, with 10 bases aligning to TRBD2. In germline, CDR1 is DFQATT, CDR2 SNEGSKA (reference sequence). The V segment lost 1 base and the J segment 4 bases; nucleotides outside the gene matches: 13. The CDR3 extends over 18 amino acids.

A note on this clonotype: A much more abundant neighbour one base away suggests this may be a read error. The CDR3 sequence is CASSYGDRDANYGYTF. The CDR3 nucleotides read TGTGCCAGCAGTTACGGGGACAGGGACGCGAACTATGGCTACACCTTC. The rearrangement links TRBV6-2 or TRBV6-3 to TRBJ1-2, with 9 bases aligning to TRBD1. The CDR3 consists of 16 residues. After removal of 2 bases from V and 2 bases from J, the junction contained 6 bases not matched to a gene. Germline V CDR1 and CDR2: MNHEY, SVGEGT.

This clonotype ranks as medium-sized. The chain carries TRBV7-2 and TRBJ2-5; tentative D call: TRBD2 (5 bases). Trimming removed 3 bases from V and 7 bases from J, with 9 bases in between. Germline CDR1 is SGHTA and CDR2 is FQGNSA. This CDR3 is built from 12 residues. The CDR3 DNA sequence: TGTGCCAGCAGCTTTGACCGGGGGACCCAGTACTTC. Translating it yields CASSFDRGTQYF.

This clonotype is judged medium-sized. This chain links TRBV6-5 with TRBJ1-5, with D possibly matching TRBD1 (5 bases). From germline, CDR1 is MNHEY and CDR2 SVGAGI. The CDR3 sequence is 15 residues long. V lost 5 bases and J lost 2, with 13 bases in between. The CDR3 sequence: CASSPRGGGNQPQHF. The CDR3 DNA sequence: TGTGCCAGCAGTCCCCGGGGGGGGGGCAATCAGCCCCAGCATTTT.

The sample holds a few counts of this clonotype. This sequence joins TRBV12-3 or TRBV12-4 and TRBJ2-1; D is undetermined. The V and J ends lost 2 bases and 0 bases respectively, with 8 bases between them. The CDR3 has 15 residues. CDR3 bases: TGTGCCAGCAGTTTAAGAGGATCCTCCTACAATGAGCAGTTCTTC. Encoded protein: CASSLRGSSYNEQFF.

This clonotype turned up a few times. The V gene is TRBV20-1, the J gene TRBJ2-7, with 9 nucleotides matching TRBD1. CDR1 and CDR2 from the germline V gene are DFQATT and SNEGSKA (reference sequence). The V and J ends lost 8 bases and 3 bases, in that order; junction bases with no gene match: 5. The CDR3 loop spans 12 amino acids. The chain's CDR3 is CSPRDRDYEQYF. The CDR3 DNA follows: TGCAGTCCCCGGGACAGGGACTACGAGCAGTACTTC.

Worth noting for this clonotype: A much larger clone differs from this one at a single base, so this may be a read error. The CDR3 loop is CASRRDGWEDTEYF. The CDR3 DNA is TGTGCCAGCAGGCGGGACGGGTGGGAAGATACGGAGTATTTT. The chain employs TRBV6-2 or TRBV6-3 and TRBJ2-3; D may be TRBD2 (6 bases). The germline CDR1 and CDR2 sequences are MNHEY and SVGEGT. This CDR3 has 14 residues.

This clonotype showed up many times. The chain couples TRBV6-2 or TRBV6-3 to TRBJ2-5, with 7 bases lining up with TRBD1. The CDR3 is 15 amino acids. J gave up 2 bases and V 6 bases, and 9 bases lay outside the gene matches. The germline gives CDR1 MNHEY, CDR2 SVGEGT. CDR3 region: CASRYLGTAQETQYF. The CDR3, as DNA: TGTGCCAGCAGATACCTCGGGACAGCTCAAGAGACCCAGTACTTC.

About this clonotype: Germline and junction disagree at one end, which may indicate a read error. The J gene is TRBJ2-3, the V gene TRBV7-2; D call uncertain. CDR3 length: 11 amino acids. The germline CDR1 and CDR2 sequences are SGHTA and FQGNSA. CDR3 residues: CASSLADKQYF. For the CDR3, the DNA is TGTGCCAGCAGCTTAGCGGATAAGCAGTATTTT.